The entry that follows covers one TCR beta chain sequence. The data derive from a study of cytomegalovirus exposure and HLA in healthy donors. The PCR was carried out with 60 Vbeta primers and 13 Jbeta primers. The assay was immunoSEQ multiplex PCR, and TCRdb's table has in-frame clones only and misses some. The sample carries under 150,000 clones, approximately 85% recorded once. CDR3 length: 18 amino acids. Trimming removed 4 bases from V and 3 bases from J, with 22 bases in between. The germline CDR1 and CDR2 sequences are SEHNR and FQNEAQ (reference sequence). The donors gave bone marrow, and they were healthy.

The chain employs TRBV7-9 and TRBJ1-3; D remains ambiguous. The clonotype comes from a boy between 10 and 17 years old in good health and CMV-seronegative. Sequencing was carried out using PBMCs. CDR3 protein: CASSSPPGSGFVGNTIYF. CDR3 bases: TGTGCCAGCAGCTCTCCTCCAGGTTCGGGGTTCGTTGGAAACACCATATATTTT.